A selection of T cell receptor beta chains follows, all from one sample in a study of beta chain features in type 1 diabetes. Measured with immunoSEQ multiplex PCR; TCRdb has only the in-frame clones, and not every one. The profile shows approximately 380,000 clones, about 16% of them singletons. The sequenced material came from naive CD4+ T cells from blood. The receptors shown here come from a woman between 18 and 30 years old in good health. Each CDR3 is given with its conserved first and last residue. Fields, in order: V gene, clone size, D gene, J gene, CDR3 DNA, CDR3 protein. The D gene is left open where the match is weak. Only some rows state a clone size, as once, few, many or a class for expanded clones.

v_gene: TRBV28
abundance: -
d_gene: TRBD1
j_gene: TRBJ2-7
CDR3nt: TGTGCCAGTCAGACAGGGAGTCCCTACGAGCAGTACTTC
CDR3aa: CASQTGSPYEQYF

v_gene: TRBV5-4
abundance: -
d_gene: TRBD2
j_gene: TRBJ2-7
CDR3nt: TGTGCCAGCAGCCGCAGCGGGAGAAACGAGCAGTACTTC
CDR3aa: CASSRSGRNEQYF

v_gene: TRBV7-9
abundance: few
d_gene: -
j_gene: TRBJ2-1
CDR3nt: TGTGCCAGCAGCACCATGAGACAGATTACAAACAATGAGCAGTTCTTC
CDR3aa: CASSTMRQITNNEQFF

v_gene: TRBV4-1
abundance: -
d_gene: TRBD2
j_gene: TRBJ2-1
CDR3nt: TGCGCCAGCAGCCACCAGCTAGCGGGAGAAAGTAATGAGCAGTTCTTC
CDR3aa: CASSHQLAGESNEQFF

v_gene: TRBV4-3
abundance: -
d_gene: -
j_gene: TRBJ1-2
CDR3nt: TGCGCCAGCAGCCACGAAGACAGGCTAGGTGGCTACACCTTC
CDR3aa: CASSHEDRLGGYTF

v_gene: TRBV4-1
abundance: -
d_gene: TRBD2
j_gene: TRBJ2-5
CDR3nt: TGCGCCAGCAGCCAGGACGGGACTAGCCCAGAGACCCAGTACTTC
CDR3aa: CASSQDGTSPETQYF

v_gene: TRBV28
abundance: few
d_gene: TRBD2
j_gene: TRBJ2-1
CDR3nt: TGTGCCAGCAGGCTTACTAGCGGGACCAATGAGCAGTTCTTC
CDR3aa: CASRLTSGTNEQFF

v_gene: TRBV9
abundance: -
d_gene: -
j_gene: TRBJ2-7
CDR3nt: TGTGCCAGCAGCTACACAGGGTATACGAGTTCCGAGCAGTACTTC
CDR3aa: CASSYTGYTSSEQYF

v_gene: TRBV7-2
abundance: few
d_gene: -
j_gene: TRBJ2-2
CDR3nt: TGTGCCAGCAGCCGCCCAGTCGGGGAGCTGTTTTTT
CDR3aa: CASSRPVGELFF

v_gene: TRBV20-1
abundance: -
d_gene: -
j_gene: TRBJ2-1
CDR3nt: TGCAGTGCTAGAGCGGATGAGCAGTTCTTC
CDR3aa: CSARADEQFF

v_gene: TRBV7-8
abundance: -
d_gene: -
j_gene: TRBJ2-1
CDR3nt: TGTGCCAGTCTAGGGGGACGAACAGACAATGAGCAGTTCTTC
CDR3aa: CASLGGRTDNEQFF

v_gene: TRBV29-1
abundance: -
d_gene: TRBD1
j_gene: TRBJ1-3
CDR3nt: TGCAGCGTGGAGGGACAGACCTCTGGAAACACCATATATTTT
CDR3aa: CSVEGQTSGNTIYF

v_gene: TRBV29-1
abundance: few
d_gene: -
j_gene: TRBJ1-3
CDR3nt: TGCAGCGTTGACCGGAGCTACTCTGGAAACGCCATATATTTT
CDR3aa: CSVDRSYSGNAIYF

v_gene: TRBV29-1
abundance: once
d_gene: TRBD2
j_gene: TRBJ2-7
CDR3nt: TGCAGCGTTACCGGGGGGACTAGCGGGGTATACGAGCAGTACTTC
CDR3aa: CSVTGGTSGVYEQYF

v_gene: TRBV11-1
abundance: few
d_gene: -
j_gene: TRBJ2-5
CDR3nt: TGTGCCAGCAGCTCCCGACTAATCCAAGAGACCCAGTACTTC
CDR3aa: CASSSRLIQETQYF

v_gene: TRBV2
abundance: few
d_gene: TRBD1
j_gene: TRBJ1-2
CDR3nt: TGTGCCAGCAGAAACAGGGGCCGAAATGGCTACACCTTC
CDR3aa: CASRNRGRNGYTF

v_gene: TRBV7-9
abundance: -
d_gene: -
j_gene: TRBJ1-1
CDR3nt: TGTGCCAGCAGCTGGGGGGGAGAGACTGAAGCTTTCTTT
CDR3aa: CASSWGGETEAFF

v_gene: TRBV6-4
abundance: -
d_gene: TRBD1
j_gene: TRBJ2-7
CDR3nt: TGTGCCAGCAGTGTCCGGACAGGGTCCTACGAGCAGTACTTC
CDR3aa: CASSVRTGSYEQYF

v_gene: TRBV5-1
abundance: -
d_gene: -
j_gene: TRBJ2-5
CDR3nt: TGCGCCAGCAGCCCCCCCTGGTCGGGATCGGAGACCCAGTACTTC
CDR3aa: CASSPPWSGSETQYF

v_gene: TRBV18
abundance: -
d_gene: -
j_gene: TRBJ2-1
CDR3nt: TGTGCCAGCTCGGCTCCGGGACTGCGCGGGAATGAGCAGTTCTTC
CDR3aa: CASSAPGLRGNEQFF

v_gene: TRBV18
abundance: -
d_gene: -
j_gene: TRBJ2-3
CDR3nt: TGTGCCAGCTCTTCGAGGGAATACACAGATACGCAGTATTTT
CDR3aa: CASSSREYTDTQYF

v_gene: TRBV6-6
abundance: -
d_gene: TRBD2
j_gene: TRBJ2-5
CDR3nt: TGTGCCAGCACCCCGACTAGCGGGAGATCCGAGACCCAGTACTTC
CDR3aa: CASTPTSGRSETQYF

v_gene: TRBV29-1
abundance: -
d_gene: TRBD2
j_gene: TRBJ2-1
CDR3nt: TGCAGCGCGGAGGGTCTAGCGGGAAGGGATGAGCAGTTCTTC
CDR3aa: CSAEGLAGRDEQFF

v_gene: TRBV28
abundance: few
d_gene: -
j_gene: TRBJ2-2
CDR3nt: TGTGCCAGCAGTCCACCGAACAGGGCGAACACCGGGGAGCTGTTTTTT
CDR3aa: CASSPPNRANTGELFF

v_gene: TRBV7-2
abundance: few
d_gene: TRBD1
j_gene: TRBJ2-3
CDR3nt: TGTGCCAGCAGCCGGGACAGGGGCACAGATACGCAGTATTTT
CDR3aa: CASSRDRGTDTQYF

v_gene: TRBV7-2
abundance: -
d_gene: TRBD2
j_gene: TRBJ2-1
CDR3nt: TGTGCCAGCAGCCTTGGGACTAGCGGATACAATGAGCAGTTCTTC
CDR3aa: CASSLGTSGYNEQFF

v_gene: TRBV19
abundance: -
d_gene: TRBD1
j_gene: TRBJ2-1
CDR3nt: TGTGCCAGTACCTCTAACCGGGACAGGGTTCGGGGCGCTGAGCAGTTCTTC
CDR3aa: CASTSNRDRVRGAEQFF

v_gene: TRBV7-9
abundance: few
d_gene: -
j_gene: TRBJ2-7
CDR3nt: TGTGCCAGCAGCTTACGAGCGGATGGCTGGGAGCAGTACTTC
CDR3aa: CASSLRADGWEQYF

v_gene: TRBV7-3
abundance: few
d_gene: -
j_gene: TRBJ2-1
CDR3nt: TGTGCCAGCAGCTTGTACAACAGTGAGCAGTTCTTC
CDR3aa: CASSLYNSEQFF

v_gene: TRBV19
abundance: few
d_gene: -
j_gene: TRBJ2-1
CDR3nt: TGTGCCAGTAGTATTGGAGGGCTTTGGTTGTTCTTC
CDR3aa: CASSIGGLWLFF

v_gene: TRBV5-5
abundance: -
d_gene: -
j_gene: TRBJ2-2
CDR3nt: TGTGCCAGCAGCTCCGGGAGCACCGGGGAGCTGTTTTTT
CDR3aa: CASSSGSTGELFF

v_gene: TRBV7-2
abundance: -
d_gene: TRBD1
j_gene: TRBJ1-2
CDR3nt: TGTGCCAGCAGCCCCGGGACAGGGACTAACTATGGCTACACCTTC
CDR3aa: CASSPGTGTNYGYTF

v_gene: TRBV4-1
abundance: once
d_gene: TRBD1
j_gene: TRBJ2-7
CDR3nt: TGCGCCAGCAGCAAAGTCACAGGGGACTACGAGCAGTACTTC
CDR3aa: CASSKVTGDYEQYF

v_gene: TRBV28
abundance: -
d_gene: -
j_gene: TRBJ2-7
CDR3nt: TGTGCCAGCCTGTCGACAGGCTACGAGCAGTACTTC
CDR3aa: CASLSTGYEQYF

v_gene: TRBV30
abundance: few
d_gene: TRBD1
j_gene: TRBJ2-3
CDR3nt: TGTGCCTGGAGTATCTCCGGACAGGGAGGTTTT
CDR3aa: CAWSISGQGGF

v_gene: TRBV4-3
abundance: few
d_gene: TRBD1
j_gene: TRBJ1-2
CDR3nt: TGCGCCAGCAGCCCATCGGGGACAGGGGGTTATTATGGCTACACCTTC
CDR3aa: CASSPSGTGGYYGYTF

v_gene: TRBV14
abundance: few
d_gene: -
j_gene: TRBJ1-1
CDR3nt: TGTGCCAGCAGCCAAGATGTCGGAGGGGTGAACACTGAAGCTTTCTTT
CDR3aa: CASSQDVGGVNTEAFF

v_gene: TRBV28
abundance: few
d_gene: TRBD1
j_gene: TRBJ2-3
CDR3nt: TGTGCCAGCGCCCGACAGGGGGTTTCAGATACGCAGTATTTT
CDR3aa: CASARQGVSDTQYF

v_gene: TRBV7-9
abundance: -
d_gene: -
j_gene: TRBJ1-2
CDR3nt: TGTGCCAGCAGCCTTCTGAAAGGAGGGTTCTATGGCTACACCTTC
CDR3aa: CASSLLKGGFYGYTF

v_gene: TRBV28
abundance: -
d_gene: TRBD1
j_gene: TRBJ1-2
CDR3nt: TGTGCCAGCAGTCCTACATCCCCGGGACAGTATGGCTACACCTTC
CDR3aa: CASSPTSPGQYGYTF

v_gene: TRBV27
abundance: -
d_gene: TRBD2
j_gene: TRBJ2-1
CDR3nt: TGTGCCAGCAGTAGAGCGGGAGGCTCCTACAATGAGCAGTTCTTC
CDR3aa: CASSRAGGSYNEQFF

v_gene: TRBV7-2
abundance: few
d_gene: -
j_gene: TRBJ1-4
CDR3nt: TGTGCCAGCAGCCGTCCGGAGGCAACTAATGAAAAACTGTTTTTT
CDR3aa: CASSRPEATNEKLFF

v_gene: TRBV7-2
abundance: -
d_gene: TRBD2
j_gene: TRBJ2-1
CDR3nt: TGTGCCAGCAGCCTTCACCATACCTCGGGGGGCAATGAGCAGTTCTTC
CDR3aa: CASSLHHTSGGNEQFF

v_gene: TRBV5-4
abundance: -
d_gene: TRBD1
j_gene: TRBJ1-1
CDR3nt: TGTGCCAGCAGACCGGACAGGGTCAACACTGAAGCTTTCTTT
CDR3aa: CASRPDRVNTEAFF

v_gene: TRBV28
abundance: few
d_gene: -
j_gene: TRBJ2-3
CDR3nt: TGTGCCAGCAGGATGCCGGGTGATACGCAGTATTTT
CDR3aa: CASRMPGDTQYF

v_gene: TRBV30
abundance: once
d_gene: -
j_gene: TRBJ2-3
CDR3nt: TGTGCCTGGAGTGTACTAGAAAAGGTGCAGTATTTT
CDR3aa: CAWSVLEKVQYF

v_gene: TRBV15
abundance: -
d_gene: TRBD1
j_gene: TRBJ2-2
CDR3nt: TGTGCCACCAGCCGACCACGGACAGGGCGGGCCGGGGAGCTGTTTTTT
CDR3aa: CATSRPRTGRAGELFF

v_gene: TRBV29-1
abundance: -
d_gene: TRBD2
j_gene: TRBJ2-2
CDR3nt: TGCAGCGTCTCCGGACTAGCACGCGGGGAGCTGTTTTTT
CDR3aa: CSVSGLARGELFF

v_gene: TRBV7-2
abundance: few
d_gene: TRBD2
j_gene: TRBJ2-7
CDR3nt: TGTGCCAGCAGCAGAACTAGCGAGTACGAGCAGTACTTC
CDR3aa: CASSRTSEYEQYF

v_gene: TRBV7-9
abundance: -
d_gene: -
j_gene: TRBJ2-1
CDR3nt: TGTGCCAGCAGCGCACACTACAATGAGCAGTTCTTC
CDR3aa: CASSAHYNEQFF

v_gene: TRBV1
abundance: few
d_gene: -
j_gene: TRBJ2-7
CDR3nt: TGCACCAGCAGCCAACGGGACAGGGGAATGTACGAGCAGTACTTC
CDR3aa: CTSSQRDRGMYEQYF

v_gene: TRBV5-1
abundance: -
d_gene: TRBD2
j_gene: TRBJ2-4
CDR3nt: TGCGCCAGCAGCTTGGCGGGAGGGCCGGAGGACATTCAGTACTTC
CDR3aa: CASSLAGGPEDIQYF

v_gene: TRBV6-5
abundance: few
d_gene: TRBD2
j_gene: TRBJ2-7
CDR3nt: TGTGCCAGCAGTTACTCGGCTAGCGGGAGGGCCTACGAGCAGTACTTC
CDR3aa: CASSYSASGRAYEQYF

v_gene: TRBV6-5
abundance: -
d_gene: TRBD1
j_gene: TRBJ1-1
CDR3nt: TGTGCCAGCAGTTTCACAAAGGGACAGGGATCAGCTTTCTTT
CDR3aa: CASSFTKGQGSAFF

v_gene: TRBV30
abundance: -
d_gene: -
j_gene: TRBJ1-1
CDR3nt: TGTGCCTGCGAAGGGGGTCTCCTCGCTTTCTTT
CDR3aa: CACEGGLLAFF

v_gene: TRBV5-1
abundance: few
d_gene: -
j_gene: TRBJ2-7
CDR3nt: TGCGCCAGCAGCTTGGCCCAGGGCCACTCCTACGAGCAGTACTTC
CDR3aa: CASSLAQGHSYEQYF

v_gene: TRBV6-1
abundance: few
d_gene: -
j_gene: TRBJ1-2
CDR3nt: TGTGCCAGCAGTGAAACGAGGATCTATGGCTACACCTTC
CDR3aa: CASSETRIYGYTF

v_gene: TRBV28
abundance: -
d_gene: -
j_gene: TRBJ2-7
CDR3nt: TGTGCCAGCAGTCCCCCCCGGGGATCCTACGAGCAGTACTTC
CDR3aa: CASSPPRGSYEQYF